This T cell receptor (beta chain) was documented in a study of blood T cell repertoires in COVID-19. Across the whole study: COVID-19 samples from acute and convalescent phases originated in the United States, Italy and Spain.

The participants were between about 18 and 90 years old and came from fewer than 25 US areas. Original analysis: Quantification of nucleated cells was approximated via reference gene primer amplification. TCRdb's table, derived via immunoSEQ multiplex PCR, lists solely in-frame clones and lacks some. V, J and clone size were drawn from that table, and D and trimming were deduced from the DNA. The table has over 200,000 clones, about 90% seen once. This clonotype originated in a young woman who had been exposed to COVID-19. The sequenced material came from PBMCs or T cells enriched from blood (not recorded which).

The chain's CDR3 is CASSLSGRDSLYEQYF. CDR3 nucleotides: TGTGCCAGCAGTTTATCGGGGCGGGACAGCTTATACGAGCAGTACTTC. The rearrangement uses TRBV27 and TRBJ2-7; D perhaps matches TRBD1 (7 bases). Germline CDR1 and CDR2: MNHEY and SMNVEV (reference sequence). Trimming took 0 bases from V and 4 from J, leaving 16 bases between them. CDR3 length: 16 residues.